This TCR beta chain was recovered during a study of control samples from healthy donors and cancer patients. The CDR3 is 15 amino acids. Germline V gives CDR1 SGHTA, CDR2 FQGNSA. Trimming shortened V by 2 bases and J by 3 bases, and 13 bases separated the two germline ends. Generated by immunoSEQ multiplex PCR, the TCRdb table keeps only in-frame clones and is missing some. The repertoire holds 150,000 to 200,000 clones, with roughly 89% as singletons. The receptor was isolated from a woman in her 30s in good health. Sequencing was done on a sample of blood. This chain joins TRBV7-2 and TRBJ1-2; D uncertain. As DNA, the CDR3 is TGTGCCAGCAGCTTAAGTAGTCGGAGGGACTATGGCTACACCTTC. It yields the protein CASSLSSRRDYGYTF.